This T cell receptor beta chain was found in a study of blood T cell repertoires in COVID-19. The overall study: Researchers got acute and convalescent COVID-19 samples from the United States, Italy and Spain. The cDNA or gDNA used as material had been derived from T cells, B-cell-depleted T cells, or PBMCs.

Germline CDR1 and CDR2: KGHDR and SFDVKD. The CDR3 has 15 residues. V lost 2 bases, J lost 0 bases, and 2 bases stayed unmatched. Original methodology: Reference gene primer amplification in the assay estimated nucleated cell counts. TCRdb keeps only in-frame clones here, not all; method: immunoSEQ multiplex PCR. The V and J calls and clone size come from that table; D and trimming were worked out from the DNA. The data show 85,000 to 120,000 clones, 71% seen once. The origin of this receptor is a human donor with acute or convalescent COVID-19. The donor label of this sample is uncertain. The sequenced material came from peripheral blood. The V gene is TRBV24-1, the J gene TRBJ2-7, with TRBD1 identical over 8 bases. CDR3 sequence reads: CATSDSQGASYEQYF. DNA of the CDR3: TGTGCCACCAGTGATTCCCAGGGGGCCTCCTACGAGCAGTACTTC.